These 13 T cell receptor beta chains originate from one sample sequenced in a study of Ad26.COV2.S vaccination and SARS-CoV-2 variants. Treatment given: approximately 18 received Ad26.COV2.S at low or high dose, single or two shots; about five received placebo; per-sample allocation not given. Sample collection was performed on day 63 after the first vaccine or placebo injection. Here immunoSEQ multiplex PCR was the method, and the copy in TCRdb shows in-frame clones only, minus some. The top ten hold over 1.5% of the sample, which has over 400,000 clones, about 90% seen once. Sequences were derived from peripheral blood, sampled in a trial of Ad26.COV2.S vaccine versus placebo. The receptors stem from a person between 18 and 60 years old who received the Ad26.COV2.S COVID-19 vaccine or a placebo.

The chain has TRBV19 and TRBJ1-1, with D possibly TRBD1 on 5 matching bases. CDR3 length equals 15 residues. V was cut by 2 bases and J by 3 bases, with 13 bases left in between. Germline CDR1 LNHDA, CDR2 SQIVND (reference sequence). CDR3 in DNA: TGTGCCAGTAGTATATTAATCTGGGGGGACACTGAAGCTTTCTTT. Protein: CASSILIWGDTEAFF.

The chain is built from TRBV7-6 and TRBJ1-1; TRBD1 agrees at 8 bases. Unmatched junction bases numbered 5, after V lost 5 bases and J lost 3 bases. The CDR3 length is 14 residues. Germline V gene lookup returns CDR1 SGHVS and CDR2 FNYEAQ. The CDR3 loop is CASSLDRVDTEAFF. The CDR3 DNA reads TGTGCCAGCAGCCTGGACAGGGTGGACACTGAAGCTTTCTTT.

This chain uses TRBV4-3 with TRBJ2-4; D not resolved. Germline V gene data show CDR1 as LGHNA and CDR2 as YSLEER. The CDR3 is 18 residues long. The V end was cut by 1 base, the J end by 1 base, with 17 bases between. CDR3 in amino acids: CASSQGPLAVVAKNIQYF. CDR3 nucleotides: TGCGCCAGCAGCCAAGGGCCCCTGGCGGTCGTGGCCAAAAACATTCAGTACTTC.

The chain uses TRBV21-1 and TRBJ2-1; the DNA was not compared with TRBD1, the D call given in the table. TRBV21-1 is a recognized pseudogene. CDR3 length equals 17 residues. CDR3 region: CASSKGCPGTEYNEQFF. The CDR3 DNA sequence: TGTGCCAGCAGCAAAGGATGCCCGGGGACAGAGTACAATGAGCAGTTCTTC.

The rearrangement joins TRBV18 to TRBJ2-2, with D maybe TRBD1 (6 bases). The germline gives CDR1 KGHSH, CDR2 LQKENI. The CDR3 covers 15 residues. V was pared by 4 bases and J by 2 bases, with 11 bases between. DNA of the CDR3: TGTGCCAGCTCACAAGGACAGATAAACACCGGGGAGCTGTTTTTT. As protein: CASSQGQINTGELFF.

V is TRBV7-9 and J is TRBJ1-2; a weak D match, TRBD1 (6 bases). V lost 3 bases, J lost 3 bases, and 11 bases lay in between. The CDR3 covers 14 residues. CDR1 is SEHNR and CDR2 is FQNEAQ in the germline V gene (reference sequence). For the CDR3, the DNA is TGTGCCAGCAGCTTTTCCGGGACACACTATGGCTACACCTTC. Translation: CASSFSGTHYGYTF. The whole variable domain, filled in from reference TRBV7-9 and TRBJ1-2, reads DTGVSQNPRHKITKRGQNVTFRCDPISEHNRLYWYRQTLGQGPEFLTYFQNEAQLEKSRLLSDRFSAERPKGSFSTLEIQRTEQGDSAMYLCASSFSGTHYGYTFGSGTRLTVV.

The chain joins TRBV9 to TRBJ2-7; TRBD1 is a possible D gene (6 bases). The CDR3 extends over 14 amino acids. Germline V gene sequence: CDR1 SGDLS, CDR2 YYNGEE. Trimming removed 0 bases at V and 3 bases at J, with 10 bases between. The CDR3 region has the DNA TGTGCCAGCAGCGTAGGGGCAGGGGACTACGAGCAGTACTTC. Its protein product is CASSVGAGDYEQYF.

This chain uses TRBV19 with TRBJ1-2, with D tentatively TRBD1 (5 bases). CDR3 length: 14 amino acids. The ends were cut back, 5 bases at V and 4 bases at J, with 14 bases in the middle. Germline V gives CDR1 LNHDA, CDR2 SQIVND (reference sequence). The DNA of the CDR3 is TGTGCCAGTAGTGGCCAGACAGCCGTCTATGGCTACACCTTC. It is translated as CASSGQTAVYGYTF.

The rearrangement links TRBV7-2 to TRBJ2-3; 7 bases fit TRBD2. The CDR3 sequence is 15 residues long. V was pared by 5 bases and J by 3 bases, with 8 bases of the junction left unmatched. Germline V gene data show CDR1 as SGHTA and CDR2 as FQGNSA. CDR3 sequence reads: CASSARDYPTDTQYF. In DNA form, the CDR3 reads TGTGCCAGCAGCGCCCGGGACTACCCTACAGATACGCAGTATTTT.

The chain employs TRBV4-3 and TRBJ1-2; 8 bases fit TRBD1. Unmatched junction bases numbered 14, after V lost 6 bases and J lost 2 bases. The CDR3 loop spans 17 amino acids. Germline V gives CDR1 LGHNA, CDR2 YSLEER. The CDR3 here is CASSPKQIDRGNYGYTF. CDR3 nucleotide sequence: TGCGCCAGCAGTCCTAAACAAATCGACAGGGGCAACTATGGCTACACCTTC.

The chain has TRBV4-3 and TRBJ2-2; the D is unclear. Trimming took 1 base from V and 6 from J, leaving 9 bases between them. The CDR3 consists of 14 residues. Germline CDR1 reads LGHNA; CDR2 reads YSLEER. CDR3 nucleotide sequence: TGCGCCAGCAGCCAAGTTCTTGTGCCCGGGGAGCTGTTTTTT. This gives the protein CASSQVLVPGELFF.

The CDR3 DNA is TGTGCCAGCAGCCCTGGGCCAGGGCTTCAGCCCCAGCATTTT. Protein sequence: CASSPGPGLQPQHF. V gene TRBV5-4 combines with J gene TRBJ1-5, with a tentative D call TRBD1 (5 bases). Germline assignment: CDR1 SGHNT and CDR2 YYREEE (reference sequence). The CDR3 spans 14 residues. The V and J ends lost 4 bases and 6 bases respectively, with 14 bases between them.

This rearrangement joins TRBV19 to TRBJ2-3, with TRBD2 identical over 9 bases. CDR3 length equals 18 residues. With 1 base clipped from V and 2 bases from J, the junction kept 10 bases outside the gene matches. CDR1 is LNHDA, CDR2 SQIVND, per germline (reference sequence). This CDR3 is CASSIAPLAGEYTDTQYF. The CDR3 nucleotides read TGTGCCAGTAGTATAGCCCCTTTAGCGGGGGAGTACACAGATACGCAGTATTTT.